This TCR beta chain was sequenced during a study of T cell repertoires in ileal Crohn's disease. The wider study: Biopsies of the neoterminal ileum at postoperative colonoscopy form M6 samples. Study results and limitations: Postoperative endoscopy occurred within one year, median around 7.5 months.

TCRdb keeps only in-frame clones here, not all; method: immunoSEQ multiplex PCR. Seen here are over a thousand clones, 70% to 80% observed once, and the top ten hold 35%. Time point specified: neoterminal ileum biopsy at postoperative endoscopy, about 6 months after surgery. By share of the sample, this clone is large (0.1 to 1%). Antigen: not known. Germline CDR1 is MNHEY and CDR2 is SVGAGI. The V and J ends lost 2 bases and 7 bases respectively, with 11 bases between them. The CDR3 consists of 14 residues. The V and J genes are TRBV6-5 and TRBJ2-2; D perhaps matches TRBD2 (5 bases). This TCR derives from an adult with Crohn's disease. Specimen: ileal tissue. CDR3 sequence: CASSYNTRGGELFF. The CDR3 nucleotides read TGTGCCAGCAGTTACAATACCCGGGGCGGGGAGCTGTTTTTT.